This T cell receptor beta chain originates from a study of blood T cell repertoires in COVID-19. Study as a whole: The samples span acute and convalescent COVID-19 from the United States, Italy and Spain. T cells, B-cell-depleted T cells, or PBMCs provided the cDNA or gDNA that served as material.

The CDR3 has 14 residues. Germline V CDR1 and CDR2: SGHTA, FQGNSA. J gave up 4 bases and V 6 bases, and 5 bases lay outside the gene matches. Seattle participants joined during active infection and were tracked over time. In its sample, this clone was seen once. Original data processing: Amplification of reference gene primers provided the estimated nucleated cell counts. Sequenced by immunoSEQ multiplex PCR; TCRdb stores in-frame clones only, minus some. D and trimming come from the DNA, and the V and J calls and clone size come from that table. This table holds some 240,000 clones, about 87% found once.

Source material: peripheral blood. The chain employs TRBV7-2 and TRBJ1-3; TRBD1 aligns across 8 bases. The receptor was isolated from a woman in her sixties or seventies with COVID-19, enrolled during active disease. The CDR3 DNA follows: TGTGCCAGCAGTCAACAGGGGGACGGAAACACCATATATTTT. It translates to CASSQQGDGNTIYF.